The 25 T cell receptor beta chains below were found in one sample sequenced in a study of sequential checkpoint blockade in melanoma. Regarding treatment: randomized to nivolumab then ipilimumab (arm A) or the reverse (arm B). TCRdb's copy holds only in-frame clones and misses some; the assay was immunoSEQ multiplex PCR. In the table there are some 14,000 clones, approximately 52% of which are singletons. The material was CD8+ T cells sorted from blood (inferred from file names), obtained from a patient given nivolumab and ipilimumab in sequence. The receptors come from a human donor with melanoma.

The rearrangement joins TRBV2 to TRBJ1-5; 7 nucleotides align to TRBD1. Looked up from germline, CDR1 is SNHLY and CDR2 is FYNNEI. V gave up 2 bases and J gave up 4 bases; unmatched junction bases: 5. The CDR3 contains 15 residues. DNA for the CDR3: TGTGCCAGCAGTGAAAAGGGACAGATAAATCAGCCCCAGCATTTT. As protein: CASSEKGQINQPQHF.

This clone was seen only a few times. The V and J genes are TRBV30 and TRBJ1-2; maybe TRBD1 (6 bases). The V end was cut by 2 bases, the J end by 5 bases, with 9 bases between. Germline V lookup: CDR1 GTSNPN, CDR2 SVGIG (reference sequence). The CDR3 has 12 amino acids. CDR3 sequence: CAWSTGQYGYTF. As DNA, the CDR3 is TGTGCCTGGAGTACCGGACAGTATGGCTACACCTTC.

V is TRBV27 and J is TRBJ2-3; 9 nucleotides match TRBD2. The CDR3 totals 15 residues. V shed 6 bases and J 6 bases; nucleotides not matched to a gene: 10. Germline V gene lookup returns CDR1 MNHEY and CDR2 SMNVEV (reference sequence). CDR3 DNA: TGTGCCAGCAGCCGATTTGCGGGGGGGCCTGATACGCAGTATTTT. Amino acid sequence: CASSRFAGGPDTQYF.

The chain recombines TRBV7-2 with TRBJ2-7, with a tentative D call TRBD1 (5 bases). The CDR3 runs to 12 residues. Germline CDR1 and CDR2: SGHTA and FQGNSA. The ends were cut back, 3 bases at V and 3 bases at J, with 6 bases in the middle. CDR3 sequence reads: CASSFDSYEQYF. The CDR3 DNA reads TGTGCCAGCAGCTTTGACAGCTACGAGCAGTACTTC.

The genes are TRBV10-2 and TRBJ2-1; 10 bases match TRBD2. This CDR3 contains 16 residues. V lost 6 bases to trimming and J lost 4 bases; unmatched junction nucleotides: 9. CDR1 is WSHSY, CDR2 SAAADI, per germline. This chain's CDR3 is CASSGLGAGGYNEQFF. The DNA of the CDR3 is TGCGCCAGCAGCGGTTTAGGAGCGGGGGGGTACAATGAGCAGTTCTTC.

This clone has more than one count but fewer than ten. This chain links TRBV6-5 with TRBJ2-2; possibly TRBD1 for D (5 bases). Germline V lookup: CDR1 MNHEY, CDR2 SVGAGI. There are 15 residues in the CDR3. Trimming pared 8 bases from V and 0 bases from J, leaving 13 bases between. CDR3 coding DNA: TGTGCCAGCGGACAAGACACAACGAACACCGGGGAGCTGTTTTTT. It specifies CASGQDTTNTGELFF.

This rearrangement joins TRBV4-1 to TRBJ2-5; TRBD1 matches 8 bases. Gene TRBJ2-7 matches the end of the DNA better, so the J call may be wrong. This CDR3 contains 15 residues. The germline V gene has CDR1 MGHRA and CDR2 YSYEKL. In DNA, the CDR3 is TGCGCCAGCAGCCAAGGCGGACAGGGAGGCTACGAGCAGTACTTC. It is translated as CASSQGGQGGYEQYF.

V usage is TRBV19 and J usage is TRBJ2-7, with a tentative D call TRBD2 (6 bases). Looked up from germline, CDR1 is LNHDA and CDR2 is SQIVND (reference sequence). V was trimmed by 3 bases and J by 2 bases, leaving 14 bases between them. The CDR3 is made up of 15 amino acids. This CDR3 is CASSIIGGSAYEQYF. In nucleotides, the CDR3 is TGTGCCAGTAGTATTATCGGGGGTTCGGCCTACGAGCAGTACTTC.

This clone was found a few times. The V call is TRBV18, the J call TRBJ2-3; 11 nucleotides line up with TRBD2. J gave up 4 bases and V 6 bases, and 6 bases lay outside the gene matches. Looked up from germline, CDR1 is KGHSH and CDR2 is LQKENI. CDR3 length equals 15 residues. The CDR3 here is CASSLVGLAADTQYF. For the CDR3, the DNA is TGTGCCAGCTCGCTAGTGGGACTAGCGGCAGATACGCAGTATTTT.

The rearrangement joins TRBV5-1 to TRBJ1-4; the D gene is possibly TRBD1 (6 bases). Germline V CDR1 and CDR2: SGHRS, YFSETQ. The CDR3 has 16 amino acids. V was cut by 1 base and J by 0 bases, with 10 bases left in between. CDR3 sequence (DNA): TGCGCCAGCAGCTTGCGGGGGGCCGCAACTAATGAAAAACTGTTTTTT. This gives the protein CASSLRGAATNEKLFF.

There are a few counts of this clone. This sequence joins TRBV6-6 and TRBJ2-7, with TRBD2 as a possible D gene (6 bases). The germline V and J ends were trimmed by 0 bases and 3 bases, with 12 bases remaining between them. The CDR3 has 15 amino acids. Germline CDR1 reads MNHNY; CDR2 reads SVGAGI (reference sequence). The CDR3 DNA is TGTGCCAGCAGTTACTCGAGCGGCGGGGACTACGAGCAGTACTTC. Its protein product is CASSYSSGGDYEQYF.

The V gene is TRBV6-5, the J gene TRBJ2-1; 9 bases fit TRBD2. This CDR3 comprises 16 residues. The V and J ends lost 0 bases and 4 bases, in that order; junction bases with no gene match: 4. Germline V gives CDR1 MNHEY, CDR2 SVGAGI. CDR3 sequence (DNA): TGTGCCAGCAGTTACTCCCTAGCGGGGTTATACAATGAGCAGTTCTTC. Its translation is CASSYSLAGLYNEQFF.

The CDR3 protein is CASSFAIHDLGTASYEQYF. In nucleotides, the CDR3 is TGTGCCAGCAGTTTCGCTATTCATGACTTGGGGACAGCGTCCTACGAGCAGTACTTC. V and J are TRBV28 and TRBJ2-7; 7 bases map to TRBD1. The J segment lost 1 base and the V segment lost 3 bases, leaving 18 bases of the junction unmatched. The germline V gene has CDR1 MDHEN and CDR2 SYDVKM. The CDR3 runs to 19 residues.

The chain is built from TRBV29-1 and TRBJ2-1; 12 bases align to TRBD1. The V and J ends lost 0 bases and 8 bases, in that order; junction bases with no gene match: 5. The CDR3 runs 15 residues. The germline gives CDR1 SQVTM, CDR2 ANQGSEA. The DNA for the CDR3 is TGCAGCGTTGAAGATCCGGGACAGGGGGCCTATGAGCAGTTCTTC. Residues: CSVEDPGQGAYEQFF.

This sequence joins TRBV27 and TRBJ2-1; the D is unclear. The germline V gene has CDR1 MNHEY and CDR2 SMNVEV (reference sequence). The ends were cut back, 10 bases at V and 6 bases at J, with 10 bases in the middle. CDR3 length equals 11 residues. The chain's CDR3 is CATRLGNEQFF. CDR3 nucleotides: TGTGCCACCCGTCTAGGCAATGAGCAGTTCTTC.

This chain connects TRBV7-8 to TRBJ1-1, with 11 nucleotides matching TRBD1. Germline loops: CDR1 SGHVS, CDR2 FQNEAQ. This CDR3 comprises 16 residues. With 5 bases clipped from V and 2 bases from J, the junction kept 7 bases outside the gene matches. Here the CDR3 DNA reads TGTGCCAGCAGCCCGAGGACAGGGGGCGTTAACACTGAAGCTTTCTTT. Amino acid sequence: CASSPRTGGVNTEAFF.

This chain joins TRBV6-5 and TRBJ2-5; TRBD1 agrees at 7 bases. This CDR3 is built from 14 residues. Per the germline V gene, CDR1 is MNHEY and CDR2 is SVGAGI. V was clipped by 6 bases and J by 0 bases; unmatched bases: 4. The CDR3 nucleotides are TGTGCCAGCAGGCCGACAGGGTACCAAGAGACCCAGTACTTC. It codes for CASRPTGYQETQYF.

This clone was recorded a few times. The chain carries TRBV7-6 and TRBJ1-1, with 8 bases fitting TRBD1. The junction had 6 bases not matched to a gene; V was cut back by 5 bases and J by 1 base. CDR1 and CDR2 (germline): SGHVS, FNYEAQ. The CDR3 consists of 15 residues. CDR3: CASSPGQGTNTEAFF. The CDR3 region has the DNA TGTGCCAGCAGCCCCGGACAGGGAACGAACACTGAAGCTTTCTTT. Based on the CDR3 plus reference TRBV7-6 and TRBJ1-1, the full variable domain is GAGVSQSPRYKVTKRGQDVALRCDPISGHVSLYWYRQALGQGPEFLTYFNYEAQQDKSGLPNDRFSAERPEGSISTLTIQRTEQRDSAMYRCASSPGQGTNTEAFFGQGTRLTVV.

CDR3 bases: TGTGCCAGCAGTTTGACAGGGGTAACAGATACGCAGTATTTT. Translated: CASSLTGVTDTQYF. This chain connects TRBV6-6 to TRBJ2-3; 8 bases are shared with TRBD1. V was clipped by 4 bases and J by 3 bases; unmatched bases: 3. This CDR3 is 14 amino acids long. Germline V gene sequence: CDR1 MNHNY, CDR2 SVGAGI (reference sequence).

V usage is TRBV29-1 and J usage is TRBJ2-5, with D perhaps TRBD2 (5 bases). This CDR3 contains 13 residues. Trimming took off 2 bases at V and 4 bases at J, with 11 bases between the two ends. The germline V gene encodes CDR1 SQVTM and CDR2 ANQGSEA. The CDR3 nucleotides read TGCAGCGTTGAAACGGGATTAGGAGAGACCCAGTACTTC. This encodes CSVETGLGETQYF.

The chain has TRBV4-3 and TRBJ1-1; 7 positions match TRBD1. This CDR3 has 15 amino acids. Unmatched junction bases numbered 6, after V lost 4 bases and J lost 1 base. Germline lookup yields CDR1 LGHNA and CDR2 YSLEER. The CDR3 coding sequence is TGCGCCAGCAGCCCGCTGACAGGGACGAACACTGAAGCTTTCTTT. Translated, it gives CASSPLTGTNTEAFF.

CDR3 bases: TGTGCCAGCAGCTCCCGGGACAGGGGAAATTTGGAGCAGTACTTC. Protein: CASSSRDRGNLEQYF. J is TRBJ2-7 and V is TRBV7-6; 10 bases agree with TRBD1. Germline V gene lookup returns CDR1 SGHVS and CDR2 FNYEAQ. CDR3 size: 15 residues. V lost 4 bases and J lost 7; bases outside the gene matches: 10.

The chain is built from TRBV18 and TRBJ2-7, with 8 nucleotides matching TRBD1. V shed 0 bases, J shed 5 bases, and the junction held 6 bases outside the gene matches. The CDR3 is made up of 15 amino acids. The germline V gene encodes CDR1 KGHSH and CDR2 LQKENI. The CDR3 loop reads CASSPPTGDVNEQYF. The CDR3, as DNA: TGTGCCAGCTCACCACCGACAGGGGACGTAAACGAGCAGTACTTC.

This clone has just a few counts. The chain has TRBV21-1 and TRBJ2-7; TRBD1, the table's D call, lacks a check against the DNA. TRBV21-1 is a pseudogene locus. This CDR3 has 14 amino acids. CDR3 region: CASSKPDRPYEQYF. The CDR3 DNA follows: TGTGCCAGCAGCAAACCCGACAGACCCTACGAGCAGTACTTC.

This chain uses TRBV11-2 with TRBJ1-1, with unresolved D. Germline V gene lookup returns CDR1 SGHAT and CDR2 FQNNGV. Trimming took 10 bases from V and 1 from J, leaving 4 bases between them. The CDR3 is 10 amino acids. The CDR3 protein is CATRNTEAFF. The CDR3 DNA sequence: TGTGCCACCCGGAACACTGAAGCTTTCTTT.